The clone carrying this TCR beta chain was observed many times. V was cut by 0 bases and J by 5 bases, with 14 bases left in between. There are 14 residues in the CDR3. Germline lookup yields CDR1 SQVTM and CDR2 ANQGSEA. This specimen comes from a study of T-cell reconstitution after alpha-beta-depleted transplantation in children. Unique molecular identifiers were used in preparing the TCRbeta library. TCRdb recomputed calls from the PCR reads with MiXCR, one row per CDR3 protein. The sample gives over 400,000 distinct CDR3 sequences, 12% of which show up once; 5% to 6% is in the top ten. The source material was PBMCs from the stem cell graft donor, sampled from the stem cell graft. V and J are TRBV29-1 and TRBJ2-7; no clear D gene. The sequence came from a human donor who donated a stem cell graft to a child with combined immunodeficiency. The CDR3 DNA sequence: TGCAGCGTTGAAGATGGAGTAGCCATCGACGAGCAGTACTTC. Residues: CSVEDGVAIDEQYF.